This T cell receptor (beta chain) is from a study of draining lymph node invasion in breast cancer (dated by TCRdb to 2019 to 2021). Context from the whole study: Histology and cytokeratin immunohistochemistry were used to diagnose nodal metastasis, and EpCAM/CD45 flow cytometry was used to confirm the diagnosis. Lymph nodes from a handful of patients were covered by the separate targeted TCR sequencing, and for three of those patients the primary tumors were sequenced as well. In a separate targeted assay, bulk TCR-beta CDR3 sequencing compared sorted memory regulatory T cells and memory conventional CD4 T cells across breast cancer tissues. From every patient, the primary tumor plus matched non-invaded and tumor-invaded tumor-draining lymph nodes were collected, and both Treg and Tconv subsets were profiled.

CD4+ CD45RA- CD25- cells were sorted as memory conventional CD4 T cells. Tumor-draining lymph nodes were classified as non-invaded or invaded according to absence or presence of metastatic tumor cells. Before staining and sorting, T cells were pre-enriched using a Miltenyi Pan T Cell isolation kit. Immunohistochemistry for estrogen receptor, progesterone receptor, HER2 and Ki-67 was used to characterize primary tumors. Within a few hours after surgery, fresh surgical tissue was processed by cutting the tissue into small fragments. The tissue fragments were digested enzymatically for over 15 minutes with Liberase TL plus DNase and were then passed through a 40-micrometer strainer. After DAPI live/dead staining, cells were sorted on a BD FACS Aria II, reaching 98-99% purity. Sorted cells were lysed in TCL buffer, and RNA was purified with a Norgen Single Cell RNA purification kit including DNase treatment.

The CDR3 runs 8 amino acids, cysteine and phenylalanine included. The CDR3 DNA has 24 bases and is translated from base 1. Sequences MNHEY (CDR1) and SVGAGI (CDR2) are obtained from the germline V gene. Trimming removed 7 bases from V and 11 bases from J, leaving 5 bases between the germline ends. Library generation was performed with bulk RNA-seq. The listed sequencing device is Illumina HiSeq 2500. As for the original processing: For the separate targeted TCR-seq dataset, MiXCR version 2.1.5 with default parameters extracted and quantified CDR3 sequences from raw reads. In the separate targeted TCR-seq dataset, TCR-beta clones were defined by the combination of V gene, J gene and CDR3 sequence. The separate targeted TCR-seq dataset was filtered by first dropping clones with fewer than three counts and then keeping only the 90% most strongly expressed clones in each sample. In the separate targeted TCR-seq dataset, Treg-Tconv overlap was computed as shared clones divided by total Treg clones per tissue, times 100. TCRdb applied fastp at Q25 and MiXCR to the public reads, then kept only in-frame beta chains. Rows with a matching CDR3 protein are joined into one entry that keeps the most common DNA and genes. The V and J calls, along with clone size, are taken from TCRdb and not from the paper's own processing. This sample is represented by roughly 2,300 distinct CDR3 sequences; about 85% of them were singletons. Of the sample, about 1.6% is held by the ten largest clones.

About this clonotype: Its antigen specificity is not known. Per-base quality was not reported, and no clone a single base away is much larger than it.

Findings and caveats that apply to the study as a whole: Shared TCRs between Treg and Tconv subsets were considered suggestive but not proof of common clonal origin. Tracking the tumor top-100 clones was possible in just a couple of patients. In each tissue, about 12-22% of Treg TCRs were also present in Tconvs, a finding interpreted as suggesting peripheral induction of Tregs. The data could not determine whether Treg conversion took place in a particular organ or whether converted Tregs recirculated between nodes and tumor. Some of the top 100 tumor clones were detected in invaded and non-invaded nodes, suggesting recirculation between tumor and draining nodes. Across all tissues in the targeted TCR-seq data, Tregs appeared to be more clonally expanded than Tconvs, and both subsets showed lower diversity in tumor than in lymph nodes.

The specimen was sorted memory CD4+ effector T cells from a lymph node. This specimen's cell subset or site label, interpreted: CD45RA-negative sorted CD4+ T cells (memory Tconv or effector/memory Treg). This TCR came from a female donor with luminal breast cancer. The sequence links TRBV6-5 to TRBJ1-1, with the identity of the D gene unclear. Read as DNA, the sequence is TGTGCCAGCAACCCGGCTTTCTTT. This gives the protein CASNPAFF.